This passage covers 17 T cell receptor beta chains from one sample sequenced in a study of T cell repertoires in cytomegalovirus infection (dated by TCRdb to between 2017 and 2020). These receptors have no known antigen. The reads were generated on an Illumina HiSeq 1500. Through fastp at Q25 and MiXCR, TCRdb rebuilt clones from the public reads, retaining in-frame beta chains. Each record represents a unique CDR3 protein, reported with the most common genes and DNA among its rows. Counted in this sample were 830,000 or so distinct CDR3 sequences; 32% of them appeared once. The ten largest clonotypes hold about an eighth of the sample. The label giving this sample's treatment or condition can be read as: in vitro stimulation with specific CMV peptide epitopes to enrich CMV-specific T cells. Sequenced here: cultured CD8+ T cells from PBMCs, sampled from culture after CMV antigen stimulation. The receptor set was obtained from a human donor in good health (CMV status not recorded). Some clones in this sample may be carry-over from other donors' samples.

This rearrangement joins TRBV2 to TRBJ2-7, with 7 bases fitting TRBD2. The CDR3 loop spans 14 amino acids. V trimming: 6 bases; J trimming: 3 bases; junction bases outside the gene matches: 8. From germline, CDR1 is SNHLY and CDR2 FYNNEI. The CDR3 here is CASRVPGGIYEQYV. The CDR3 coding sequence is TGTGCCAGCAGGGTCCCCGGGGGGATCTACGAGCAGTACGTC.

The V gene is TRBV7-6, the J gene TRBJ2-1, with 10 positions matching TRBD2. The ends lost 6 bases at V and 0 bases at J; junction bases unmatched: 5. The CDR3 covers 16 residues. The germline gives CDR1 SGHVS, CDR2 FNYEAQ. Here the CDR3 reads CASRASGGSSYNEQFF. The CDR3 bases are TGTGCCAGCAGGGCTAGCGGGGGAAGCTCCTACAATGAGCAGTTCTTC.

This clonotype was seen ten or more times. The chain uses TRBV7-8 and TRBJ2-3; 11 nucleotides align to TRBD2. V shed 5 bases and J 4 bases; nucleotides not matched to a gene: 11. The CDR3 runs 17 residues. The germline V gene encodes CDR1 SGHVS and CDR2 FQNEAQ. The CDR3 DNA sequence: TGTGCCAGCAGCCCAACGATAGCGGGGGGGCGATCAGATACGCAGTATTTT. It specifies CASSPTIAGGRSDTQYF.

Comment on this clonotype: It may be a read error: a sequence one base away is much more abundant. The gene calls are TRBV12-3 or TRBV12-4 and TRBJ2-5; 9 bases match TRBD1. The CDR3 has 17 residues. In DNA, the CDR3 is TGTGTCAGCAGGACGGACAGGGGCACTTCCGCAGTGGAGACCCAGTACTTC. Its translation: CVSRTDRGTSAVETQYF.

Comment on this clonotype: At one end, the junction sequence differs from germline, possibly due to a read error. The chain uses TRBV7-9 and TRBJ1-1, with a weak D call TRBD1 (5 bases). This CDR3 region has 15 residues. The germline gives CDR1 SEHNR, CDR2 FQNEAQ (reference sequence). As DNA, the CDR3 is TGTACCAGCAGCATCCGGGGACGGATGAACACTGAAGCTTTCTTT. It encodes CTSSIRGRMNTEAFF.

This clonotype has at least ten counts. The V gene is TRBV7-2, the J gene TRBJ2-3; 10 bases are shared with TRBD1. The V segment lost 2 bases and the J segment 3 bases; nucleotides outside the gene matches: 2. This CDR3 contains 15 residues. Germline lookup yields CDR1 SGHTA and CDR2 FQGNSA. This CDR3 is CASSLKDRGTDTQYF. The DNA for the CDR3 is TGTGCCAGCAGCTTAAAGGACAGGGGGACAGATACGCAGTATTTT.

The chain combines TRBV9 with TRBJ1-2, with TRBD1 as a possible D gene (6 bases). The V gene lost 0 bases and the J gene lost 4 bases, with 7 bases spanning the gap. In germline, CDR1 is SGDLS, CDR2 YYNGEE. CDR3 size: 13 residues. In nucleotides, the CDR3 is TGTGCCAGCAGCGTAGGAGGGGGCTATGGCTACACCTTC. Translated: CASSVGGGYGYTF. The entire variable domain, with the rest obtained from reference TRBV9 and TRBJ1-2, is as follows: DSGVTQTPKHLITATGQRVTLRCSPRSGDLSVYWYQQSLDQGLQFLIQYYNGEERAKGNILERFSAQQFPDLHSELNLSSLELGDSALYFCASSVGGGYGYTFGSGTRLTVV.

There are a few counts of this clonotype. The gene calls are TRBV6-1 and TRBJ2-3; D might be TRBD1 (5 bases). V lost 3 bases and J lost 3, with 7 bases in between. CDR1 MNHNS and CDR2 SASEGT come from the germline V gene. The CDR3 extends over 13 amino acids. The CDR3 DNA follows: TGTGCCAGCAGTGACCCAGGGACAGATACGCAGTATTTT. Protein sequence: CASSDPGTDTQYF.

The CDR3 sequence is CASSFGTGKVEQFF. CDR3 in DNA: TGTGCCAGCAGTTTCGGGACAGGGAAGGTTGAGCAGTTCTTC. The chain has TRBV6-2 or TRBV6-3 and TRBJ2-1, with 9 positions matching TRBD1. The germline V gene encodes CDR1 MNHEY and CDR2 SVGEGT. The CDR3 runs 14 residues. The ends lost 4 bases at V and 9 bases at J; junction bases unmatched: 7.

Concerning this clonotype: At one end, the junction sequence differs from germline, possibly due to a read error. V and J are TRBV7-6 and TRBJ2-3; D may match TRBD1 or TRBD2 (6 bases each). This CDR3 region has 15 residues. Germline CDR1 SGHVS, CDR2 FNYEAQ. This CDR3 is CANSLVGGGTDTQYF. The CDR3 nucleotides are TGTGCCAACAGCTTAGTGGGGGGCGGAACAGATACGCAGTATTTT.

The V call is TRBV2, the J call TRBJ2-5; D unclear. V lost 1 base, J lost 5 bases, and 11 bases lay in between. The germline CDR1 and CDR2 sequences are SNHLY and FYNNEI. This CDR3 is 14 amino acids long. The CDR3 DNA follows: TGTGCCAGCAGTGAAGGGGATTTATTGGAGACCCAGTACTTC. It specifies CASSEGDLLETQYF.

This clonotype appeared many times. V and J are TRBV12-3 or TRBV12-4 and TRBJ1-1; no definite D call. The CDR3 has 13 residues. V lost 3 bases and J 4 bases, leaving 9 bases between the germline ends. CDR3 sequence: CASSLDGPTEAFF. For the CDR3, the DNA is TGTGCCAGCAGTTTGGACGGACCCACTGAAGCTTTCTTT.

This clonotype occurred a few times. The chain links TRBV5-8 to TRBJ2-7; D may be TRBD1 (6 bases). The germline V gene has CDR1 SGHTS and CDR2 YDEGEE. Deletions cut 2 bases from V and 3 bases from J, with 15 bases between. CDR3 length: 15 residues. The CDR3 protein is CASSLRIRDNYEQYV. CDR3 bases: TGTGCCAGCAGCTTAAGAATCCGGGACAACTACGAGCAGTACGTC.

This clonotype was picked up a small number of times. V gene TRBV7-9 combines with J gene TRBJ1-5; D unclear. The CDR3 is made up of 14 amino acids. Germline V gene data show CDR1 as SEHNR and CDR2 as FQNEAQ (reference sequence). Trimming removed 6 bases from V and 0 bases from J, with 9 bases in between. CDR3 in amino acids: CASSPFYSNQPQHF. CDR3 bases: TGTGCCAGCAGTCCCTTTTATAGCAATCAGCCCCAGCATTTT.

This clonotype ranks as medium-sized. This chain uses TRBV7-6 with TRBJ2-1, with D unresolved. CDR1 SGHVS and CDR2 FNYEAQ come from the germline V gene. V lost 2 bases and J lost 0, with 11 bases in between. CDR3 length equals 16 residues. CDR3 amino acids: CASSLSSSSSYNEQFF. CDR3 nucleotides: TGTGCCAGCAGCTTATCCAGCAGTAGCTCCTACAATGAGCAGTTCTTC. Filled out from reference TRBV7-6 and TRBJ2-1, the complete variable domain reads GAGVSQSPRYKVTKRGQDVALRCDPISGHVSLYWYRQALGQGPEFLTYFNYEAQQDKSGLPNDRFSAERPEGSISTLTIQRTEQRDSAMYRCASSLSSSSSYNEQFFGPGTRLTVL.

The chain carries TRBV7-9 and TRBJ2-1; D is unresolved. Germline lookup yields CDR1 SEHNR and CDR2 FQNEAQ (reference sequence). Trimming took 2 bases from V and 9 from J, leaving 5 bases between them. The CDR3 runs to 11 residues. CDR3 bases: TGTGCCAGCAGCTTACAAATTGAGCAGTTCTTC. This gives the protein CASSLQIEQFF. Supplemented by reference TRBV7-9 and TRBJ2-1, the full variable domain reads DTGVSQNPRHKITKRGQNVTFRCDPISEHNRLYWYRQTLGQGPEFLTYFQNEAQLEKSRLLSDRFSAERPKGSFSTLEIQRTEQGDSAMYLCASSLQIEQFFGPGTRLTVL.

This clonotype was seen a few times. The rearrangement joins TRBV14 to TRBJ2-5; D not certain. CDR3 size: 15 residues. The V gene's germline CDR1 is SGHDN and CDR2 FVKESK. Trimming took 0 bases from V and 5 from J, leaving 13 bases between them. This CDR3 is CASSQESRRGETQYF. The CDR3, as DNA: TGTGCCAGCAGCCAAGAATCGCGGAGAGGCGAGACCCAGTACTTC.